A selection of T cell receptor beta chains follows, all from one sample in a study of T cells in Graves' hyperthyroidism and ophthalmopathy. TCRdb redid the calling of the multiplex PCR reads with MiXCR, one entry per CDR3 protein. The repertoire holds some 600,000 distinct CDR3 sequences, with about 45% as singletons. Material for sequencing was peripheral blood or thyroid tissue (not recorded which). Receptor source: a woman aged 18 to 35 with Graves' hyperthyroidism. The CDR3 runs from the conserved cysteine through the conserved F or W. Each record gives: CDR3 protein, CDR3 DNA, D gene, CDR3 length, J gene, clone size, V gene. The D gene is left open where the match is weak. Clone size is not always given. Where it is, it says once, few, many or a class for expanded clones.

CASSFERTGELFF,TGTGCCAGCAGCTTCGAGAGAACCGGGGAGCTGTTTTTT,-,13,TRBJ2-2,-,TRBV7-2
CASSLQPAAYEQYF,TGTGCCAGCAGCTTACAACCGGCCGCCTACGAGCAGTACTTC,-,14,TRBJ2-7,-,TRBV7-2
CASSPQGEEGYTF,TGTGCCAGCAGCCCTCAGGGGGAGGAGGGCTACACCTTC,TRBD1,13,TRBJ1-2,many,TRBV7-2
CSSGQLNTEAFF,TGCAGCTCAGGACAGCTGAACACTGAAGCTTTCTTT,-,12,TRBJ1-1,-,TRBV29-1
CSASQGLTGELFF,TGCAGTGCTAGCCAGGGGCTCACCGGGGAGCTGTTTTTT,-,13,TRBJ2-2,-,TRBV20-1
CASSPGTGLRETQYF,TGTGCCAGCAGTCCCGGGACAGGGTTGAGGGAGACCCAGTACTTC,TRBD1,15,TRBJ2-5,-,TRBV25-1
CSVVPQGAFF,TGCAGCGTTGTTCCGCAGGGGGCTTTCTTT,-,10,TRBJ1-1,-,TRBV29-1
CASSSHNSPLHF,TGTGCCAGCAGCTCCCACAATTCACCCCTCCACTTT,-,12,TRBJ1-6,few,TRBV9
CSVVVRATDTQYF,TGCAGCGTTGTTGTCAGGGCGACAGATACGCAGTATTTT,-,13,TRBJ2-3,-,TRBV29-1
CASSPGQALGYTF,TGTGCCAGTAGCCCTGGGCAGGCTCTCGGCTACACCTTC,-,13,TRBJ1-2,few,TRBV19
CASSQDGALNQPQHF,TGTGCCAGCAGCCAAGATGGTGCGCTTAATCAGCCCCAGCATTTT,-,15,TRBJ1-5,-,TRBV7-2
CASITRTVNNSPLHF,TGTGCCAGCATTACTCGGACAGTCAATAATTCACCCCTCCACTTT,-,15,TRBJ1-6,many,TRBV10-3
CASSEATGPVDEQYF,TGTGCCAGCAGTGAAGCGACGGGACCAGTTGACGAGCAGTACTTC,-,15,TRBJ2-7,-,TRBV2
CASSLPRPQTSRAVQETQYF,TGTGCCAGCAGCTTACCGAGACCACAAACTAGTAGGGCGGTCCAAGAGACCCAGTACTTC,-,20,TRBJ2-5,-,TRBV7-9
CSVEDEGYGQYF,TGCAGCGTTGAAGATGAGGGCTACGGGCAGTACTTC,-,12,TRBJ2-7,-,TRBV29-1